Reported below is one T cell receptor (beta chain). Its antigen is not identified. This sample was included in a study of OX40 agonist ivuxolimab in advanced cancers. For the study at large: Patients received ivuxolimab, an agonistic anti-OX40 (CD134) antibody. Study outcomes and limitations: Clonal expansion was seen in CD4+ and CD8+ blood T cells by week 6 at 0.1 to 3.0 mg/kg.

Using immunoSEQ multiplex PCR, the repertoire was profiled, and TCRdb retains in-frame clones only, with some absent. The sample has 95,000 or so clones, 92% seen once. CDR3 length: 15 residues. The germline gives CDR1 LGHNA, CDR2 YNFKEQ. V lost 0 bases and J lost 10, with 13 bases in between. This specimen consisted of CD4+ or CD8+ T cells sorted from blood, obtained in a trial of the OX40 agonist ivuxolimab. The receptor comes from an adult with an advanced solid tumor such as melanoma, head and neck, liver or kidney cancer. The gene calls are TRBV4-2 and TRBJ1-6; TRBD1 might be the D (6 bases). This CDR3 reads CASSQDQGPGSPLHF. CDR3 coding DNA: TGTGCCAGCAGCCAAGATCAGGGGCCGGGATCACCCCTCCACTTT.